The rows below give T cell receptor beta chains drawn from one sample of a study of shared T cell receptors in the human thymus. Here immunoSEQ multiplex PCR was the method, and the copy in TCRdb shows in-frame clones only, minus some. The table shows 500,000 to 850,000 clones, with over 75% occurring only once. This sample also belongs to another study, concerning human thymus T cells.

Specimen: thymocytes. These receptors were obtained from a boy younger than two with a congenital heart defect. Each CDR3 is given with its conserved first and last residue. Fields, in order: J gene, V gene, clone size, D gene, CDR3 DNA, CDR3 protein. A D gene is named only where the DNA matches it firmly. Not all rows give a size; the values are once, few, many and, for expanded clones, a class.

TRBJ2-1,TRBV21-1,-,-,TGTGCCAGCAGCAAAGAGAGCGACAGGGGGCCCAACAATGAGCAGTTCTTC,CASSKESDRGPNNEQFF
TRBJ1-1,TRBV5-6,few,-,TGTGCCAGCAGCTTGGCTGGCAGGATGAACACTGAAGCTTTCTTT,CASSLAGRMNTEAFF
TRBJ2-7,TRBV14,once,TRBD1,TGTGCCAGCAGCCAAGGATCGGACAGGGGGCGTTTCGAGCAGTACTTC,CASSQGSDRGRFEQYF
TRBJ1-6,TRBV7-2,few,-,TGTGCCAGCAGCTTACAGGGCCATTCACCCCTCCACTTT,CASSLQGHSPLHF
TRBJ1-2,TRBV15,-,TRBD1,TGTGCCACCAGCAGGATCCGGGACAGGTTTAATGGCTACACCTTC,CATSRIRDRFNGYTF
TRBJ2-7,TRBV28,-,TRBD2,TGTGCCAGCAGTTTAGGGATGGTAGCGGGACCCCACGAGCAGTACTTC,CASSLGMVAGPHEQYF
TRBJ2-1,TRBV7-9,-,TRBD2,TGTGCCAGCAGCTTAGTCTATCCGGGAGGTCTATTATACAATGAGCAGTTCTTC,CASSLVYPGGLLYNEQFF
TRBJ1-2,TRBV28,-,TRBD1,TGTGCCAGCAGTACCACAGGGGATGGCTACACCTTC,CASSTTGDGYTF
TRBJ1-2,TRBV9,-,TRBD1,TGTGCCAGCAGCGTATCGGGGGGACAGGGGGCGTTGGGTAACTATGGCTACACCTTC,CASSVSGGQGALGNYGYTF
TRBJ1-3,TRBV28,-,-,TGTGCCAGCAGTTCCTCTTCCCTCTCTGGAAACACCATATATTTT,CASSSSSLSGNTIYF
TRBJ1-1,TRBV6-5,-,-,TGTGCCAGCAGCAAACCAGGGGACACTGAAGCTTTCTTT,CASSKPGDTEAFF
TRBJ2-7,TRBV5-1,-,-,TGCGCCAGCAGCTTCTACAGGTCCGAGCAGTACTTC,CASSFYRSEQYF
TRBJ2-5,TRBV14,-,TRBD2,TGTGCCAGCAGGGCCAGCGGGGGGGTACTGCAAGAGACCCAGTACTTC,CASRASGGVLQETQYF
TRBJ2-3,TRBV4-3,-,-,TGCGCCAGCAGCCAAGGTTACAGGGCTTGGGATACGCAGTATTTT,CASSQGYRAWDTQYF
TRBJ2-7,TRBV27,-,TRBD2,TGTGCCAGCAGTTTCACCCACACCTCGGGGTGGGACCCTAGCGGACCATACGAGCAGTACTTC,CASSFTHTSGWDPSGPYEQYF
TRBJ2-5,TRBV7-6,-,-,TGTGCCAGCAGGAGGATTGAGGTCACCCAAGAGACCCAGTACTTC,CASRRIEVTQETQYF
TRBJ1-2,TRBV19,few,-,TGTGCCAGTAGTATCTACAGGGTGCCGAGCTATGGCTACACCTTC,CASSIYRVPSYGYTF
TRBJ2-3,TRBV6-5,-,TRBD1,TGTGCCAGCAGTCAACAGGGGATGGATACGCAGTATTTT,CASSQQGMDTQYF
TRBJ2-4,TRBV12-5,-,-,TGTGCTAGTGGTTTGTCAGGGCCGGGGGTAGCCAAAAACATTCAGTACTTC,CASGLSGPGVAKNIQYF
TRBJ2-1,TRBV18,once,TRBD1,TGTGCCAGCTCACCAACAGGGGGCCGCGGGTGGGGTGAGCAGTTCTTC,CASSPTGGRGWGEQFF
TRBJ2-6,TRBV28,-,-,TGTGCCAGCAGTCAGGCCCCCAATCCCTCTGGGGCCAACGTCCTGACTTTC,CASSQAPNPSGANVLTF
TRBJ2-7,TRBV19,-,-,TGTGCCAGTCAGGGACAAAACTACGAGCAGTACTTC,CASQGQNYEQYF
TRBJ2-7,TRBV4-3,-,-,TGCGCCAGCAGCCTCTATCCAAAGACAGCCTACCGACTCTACGAGCAGTACTTC,CASSLYPKTAYRLYEQYF
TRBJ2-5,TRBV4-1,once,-,TGCGCCAGCAGCCAAGGACTGCAAGAGACCCAGTACTTC,CASSQGLQETQYF
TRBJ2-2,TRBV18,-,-,TGTGCCAGCTCACCTAACAGGGATACGGACACCGGGGAGCTGTTTTTT,CASSPNRDTDTGELFF
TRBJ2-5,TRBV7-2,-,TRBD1,TGTGCCAGCAGCTTACCCCAGGACAGGCAAGAGACCCAGTACTTC,CASSLPQDRQETQYF
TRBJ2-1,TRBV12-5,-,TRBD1,TGTGCTAGTGGCCGAGACAGGGGAACCTACAATGAGCAGTTCTTC,CASGRDRGTYNEQFF
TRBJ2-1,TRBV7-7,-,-,TGTGCTAGCAGCGTCTGCGCTTACAATGAGCAGTTCTTC,CASSVCAYNEQFF
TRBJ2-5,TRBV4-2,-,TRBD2,TGTGCCAGCAGCCAAGTCTTAGCGGGGGTAAAAGAGACCCAGTACTTC,CASSQVLAGVKETQYF
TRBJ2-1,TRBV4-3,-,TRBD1,TGCGCCAGCACCCGGGACAGGATTTTTGATGAGCAGTTCTTC,CASTRDRIFDEQFF
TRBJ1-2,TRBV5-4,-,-,TGTGCCAGCAGCTTGGCCAGGGGTCCTTCGGGCTACACCTTC,CASSLARGPSGYTF
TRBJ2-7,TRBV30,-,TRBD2,TGTGCCTGGAGTGTGGGAGGGTCCGACTACGAGCAGTACTTC,CAWSVGGSDYEQYF
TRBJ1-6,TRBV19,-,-,TGTGCCAGTAGTATTGGCGGACAGAATACTTCACCCCTCCACTTT,CASSIGGQNTSPLHF
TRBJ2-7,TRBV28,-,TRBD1,TGTGCCAGCAGTTCACCGGGACAGGGGCTCTGCGAGCAGTACTTC,CASSSPGQGLCEQYF
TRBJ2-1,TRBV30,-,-,TGTGCCTGGAGGGAGGGGAGCCCTATGTATGAGCAGTTCTTC,CAWREGSPMYEQFF
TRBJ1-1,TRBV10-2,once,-,TGCGCCAGCAGTGAGAGCCGGGATAGTGTAAGGATCACTGAAGCTTTCTTT,CASSESRDSVRITEAFF
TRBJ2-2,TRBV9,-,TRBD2,TGTGCCAGCAGCCCCAGCGGGGGACTGACCGGGGAGCTGTTTTTT,CASSPSGGLTGELFF
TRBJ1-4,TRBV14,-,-,TGTGCCAGCAGCCAGAGGCGGCAGAATGAAAAACTGTTTTTT,CASSQRRQNEKLFF
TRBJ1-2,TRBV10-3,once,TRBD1,TGTGCCATCAGTGAGAGGGGGCCAGAAGGGGGCTACACCTTC,CAISERGPEGGYTF
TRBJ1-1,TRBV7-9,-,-,TGTGCCAGCAGCTTAGTCGGGGGGACCACTGAAGCTTTCTTT,CASSLVGGTTEAFF
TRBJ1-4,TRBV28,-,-,TGTGCCAGCAGTTTATGTTGCGTTGAAAAACTGTTTTTT,CASSLCCVEKLFF
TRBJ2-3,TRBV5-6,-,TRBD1,TGTGCCAGCAGCTTGGCTCGACAGGGGATAGATACGCAGTATTTT,CASSLARQGIDTQYF
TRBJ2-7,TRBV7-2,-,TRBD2,TGTGCCAGCAGCTTAGTGGACAGTACTAGCGGGGGTTCCTACGAGCAGTACTTC,CASSLVDSTSGGSYEQYF
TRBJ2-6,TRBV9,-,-,TGTGCCAGCAGCGTTTCAGCGAAGTCTGGGGCCAACGTCCTGACTTTC,CASSVSAKSGANVLTF
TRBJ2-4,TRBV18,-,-,TGTGCCAGCTCACCAAGCGAGGCGGGACCCAAAAACATTCAGTACTTC,CASSPSEAGPKNIQYF
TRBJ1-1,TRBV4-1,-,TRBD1,TGCGCCAGCAGCTGCCCGGGACAGGGAAATCCATCATGCACTGAAGCTTTCTTT,CASSCPGQGNPSCTEAFF
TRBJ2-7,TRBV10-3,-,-,TGTGCCATCAGTGCTTGGGAGGTACCAACCTACGAGCAGTACTTC,CAISAWEVPTYEQYF
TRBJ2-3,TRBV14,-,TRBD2,TGTGCCAGCAGCCAAGTCCAACCGACTAGCGGGGGTACTAGCACAGATACGCAGTATTTT,CASSQVQPTSGGTSTDTQYF
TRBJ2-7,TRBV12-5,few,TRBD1,TGTGCTAGTGGTTTGGATGCCGGGACAGTTACCTACGAGCAGTACTTC,CASGLDAGTVTYEQYF
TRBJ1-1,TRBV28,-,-,TGTGCCAGCGGAATCCGAGTTCCAAGCGGGACAATCGGGATGAACACTGAAGCTTTCTTT,CASGIRVPSGTIGMNTEAFF
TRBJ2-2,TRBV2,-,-,TGTGCCAGCAGTGATGGTGGCATCGCCGGGGAGCTGTTTTTT,CASSDGGIAGELFF
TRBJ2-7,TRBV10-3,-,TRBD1,TGTGCCGCCTGGGACAGGGGGACCTACGAGCAGTACTTC,CAAWDRGTYEQYF